These T cell receptor beta chains were read from a single sample in a study of post-analysis software for immune sequencing data. MiXCR was run by TCRdb on the PCR reads, yielding one entry per CDR3 protein. The repertoire holds about half a million distinct CDR3 sequences, with around a third as singletons. Material: blood. All receptors come from a girl between 2 and 17 years old with multiple sclerosis. CDR3s include the opening cysteine and the closing phenylalanine or tryptophan. Fields, in order: CDR3 DNA, CDR3 protein, D gene, J gene, V gene, clone size. D genes are given only for firm matches. Clone size is stated in some rows and not others, as once, few, many or a class when expanded.

TGTGCCATCAGCCCGGGGAATTCACCCCTCCACTTT	CAISPGNSPLHF	NA	TRBJ1-6	TRBV10-3	NA
TGCAGCGTTGTCCGACAGGGCTACGAGCAGTACTTC	CSVVRQGYEQYF	TRBD1	TRBJ2-7	TRBV29-1	NA
TGTGCCAGCAGCTGGGACCTGGAGGCAGATACGCAGTATTTT	CASSWDLEADTQYF	NA	TRBJ2-3	TRBV5-6	NA
TGCAGCGTTGAAGCCGGGACAGGGAACTATGGCTACACCTTC	CSVEAGTGNYGYTF	TRBD1	TRBJ1-2	TRBV29-1	few
TGCAGCGTTCGGGGTGGTCTACAAGAGACCCAGTACTTC	CSVRGGLQETQYF	NA	TRBJ2-5	TRBV29-1	NA
TGTGCCAGCAGTTTATCGCGCAGGGACAATGAGCAGTACTTC	CASSLSRRDNEQYF	NA	TRBJ2-5	TRBV27	NA
TGCGCCAGCAGCTTGGAACCGCTGTCCTACGAGCAGTACTTC	CASSLEPLSYEQYF	NA	TRBJ2-7	TRBV5-1	many
TGCGCCAGCAGCCAATCCCCCGGGGGCCGCTACAATGAGCAGTTCTTC	CASSQSPGGRYNEQFF	NA	TRBJ2-1	TRBV4-1	NA
TGTGCCAGCAGCCAAGATTTGGGGGAGAGGCAGCCCCAGCATTTT	CASSQDLGERQPQHF	NA	TRBJ1-5	TRBV3-1	NA
TGTGCCAGCAGCTCGCTGGACAGAGTGATAGCCAAAAACATTCAGTACTTC	CASSSLDRVIAKNIQYF	NA	TRBJ2-4	TRBV5-6	few
TGCAGTGCCGGCTCGGTACTAGCTCTCACAGATACGCAGTATTTT	CSAGSVLALTDTQYF	NA	TRBJ2-3	TRBV20-1	NA
TGCAGTGCTCCCCTACCTGAGATGGGGGGGATCTCCTACGAGCAGTACTTC	CSAPLPEMGGISYEQYF	TRBD2	TRBJ2-7	TRBV20-1	few
TGTGCCAGCAGTTTGGACAGTCTCACAGGGGATACGCAGTATTTT	CASSLDSLTGDTQYF	NA	TRBJ2-3	TRBV12-3/TRBV12-4	NA
TGCAGTGCTATTATCTATGGCTACACCTTC	CSAIIYGYTF	NA	TRBJ1-2	TRBV20-1	NA
TGTGCCAGCAGTTACGGCTTTAGCAATCAGCCCCAGCATTTT	CASSYGFSNQPQHF	NA	TRBJ1-5	TRBV27	NA
TGTGCCAGCAGCCAAGGGGGGTATCCCGACAATGAGCAGTACTTC	CASSQGGYPDNEQYF	NA	TRBJ2-5	TRBV4-2	once
TGTGCCAGCAGCCAAGTGGCCCTCCTGGATACGCAGTATTTT	CASSQVALLDTQYF	NA	TRBJ2-3	TRBV4-2	NA
TGCAGTGCTCCAAGTCCGCGGGGGTCCCAAGAGACCCAGTACTTC	CSAPSPRGSQETQYF	TRBD2	TRBJ2-5	TRBV20-1	few
TGCAGTGCGAGCCGCGAAAGGAATGAAAAACTGTTTTTT	CSASRERNEKLFF	NA	TRBJ1-4	TRBV20-1	NA
TGCGCCAGCATGCTAGCGGGAGCCGGGGAGCTGTTTTTT	CASMLAGAGELFF	TRBD2	TRBJ2-2	TRBV5-1	NA
TGTGCCAGTAGTATATGGTCGACGCCAGATACGCAGTATTTT	CASSIWSTPDTQYF	NA	TRBJ2-3	TRBV19	few
TGCAGCGTTAGTGTGAGGGCAGGCTCGAACACTGAAGCTTTCTTT	CSVSVRAGSNTEAFF	NA	TRBJ1-1	TRBV29-1	many
TGCAGTGCTAGAGATTGGAGCGGGGGGGCCGGGAATGAGCAGTTCTTC	CSARDWSGGAGNEQFF	TRBD2	TRBJ2-1	TRBV20-1	few
TGTGCCAGCATCCTGGGCCGGGCCGGGAACACCGGGGAGCTGTTTTTT	CASILGRAGNTGELFF	NA	TRBJ2-2	TRBV2	NA
TGCGCCAGCGGCCAGCCAAGCCTTGGGCTTGCAACTAATGAAAAACTGTTTTTT	CASGQPSLGLATNEKLFF	NA	TRBJ1-4	TRBV4-1	NA
TGTGCCAGCAGCGTAGATATAGCGGGGGCACTCACAGATACGCAGTATTTT	CASSVDIAGALTDTQYF	TRBD2	TRBJ2-3	TRBV9	few
TGCAGCGTTGTGCTTACAGGAGAGACCCAGTACTTC	CSVVLTGETQYF	NA	TRBJ2-5	TRBV29-1	few
TGCGCCAGCAGCTTGCTGGGACAGGGAAGCTCCTACAATGAGCAGTTCTTC	CASSLLGQGSSYNEQFF	TRBD1	TRBJ2-1	TRBV5-1	NA
TGTGTCAGCAGTTCGGGGGACAGGGTGGGTGGCTACACCTTC	CVSSSGDRVGGYTF	TRBD1	TRBJ1-2	TRBV6-6	NA
TGCACCAGCAGCTCCCCCGCAGGGGGCCTATACGAGACCCAGTACTTC	CTSSSPAGGLYETQYF	TRBD1	TRBJ2-5	TRBV4-1	NA
TGTGCCAGCACTTTAGGGTGGAACGAGCAGTACTTC	CASTLGWNEQYF	NA	TRBJ2-7	TRBV12-3/TRBV12-4	NA
TGTGCCAGCAGCTCCCTCGGGACGGTGAACACTGAAGCTTTCTTT	CASSSLGTVNTEAFF	NA	TRBJ1-1	TRBV11-2	NA
TGTGCCAGCAGCGATGTTGATGAGCAGTTCTTC	CASSDVDEQFF	NA	TRBJ2-1	TRBV3-1	few
TGCAGTGCTAGAGATCTCCGCAGGGGCGAGGAGCAGTACTTC	CSARDLRRGEEQYF	NA	TRBJ2-7	TRBV20-1	few
TGTGCTAGCAGCTTAGGGGTTTCTAGCACAGATACGCAGTATTTT	CASSLGVSSTDTQYF	NA	TRBJ2-3	TRBV7-7	many
TGCGCCAGCAGCCAAAACCCCCAAGAGACCCAGTACTTC	CASSQNPQETQYF	NA	TRBJ2-5	TRBV4-1	NA
TGTGCCAGCAGCTCACCCCAGGGATCTAGCACAGATACGCAGTATTTT	CASSSPQGSSTDTQYF	NA	TRBJ2-3	TRBV7-2	few
TGTGCCAGCAGTCCCGGTCGGGACAGCAGACCGAACATTCAGTACTTC	CASSPGRDSRPNIQYF	TRBD1	TRBJ2-4	TRBV12-3/TRBV12-4	NA
TGCAGCGTTCTACCTTTAAGCGGGGGGAACAATGAGCAGTTCTTC	CSVLPLSGGNNEQFF	TRBD2	TRBJ2-1	TRBV29-1	NA
TGTGCCAGCAGCTTAGCGGGTGACCTAATAGGCAATGAGCAGTTCTTC	CASSLAGDLIGNEQFF	NA	TRBJ2-1	TRBV7-8	NA
TGCAGCGTTCCCCGTTTTCTAGCGGGGGGGGCTGAGCAGTTCTTC	CSVPRFLAGGAEQFF	TRBD2	TRBJ2-1	TRBV29-1	many
TGTGCCAGCAGCCTACAGGGGGCGCTGGCTGGGGCCAACGTCCTGACTTTC	CASSLQGALAGANVLTF	TRBD1	TRBJ2-6	TRBV7-9	NA
TGTGCCAGCAGCCAAGATCAGTGGCCATACAATGAGCAGTTCTTC	CASSQDQWPYNEQFF	NA	TRBJ2-1	TRBV3-1	NA
TGCAGTACTCAGGGGGGGGCCGAAGAGACCCAGTACTTC	CSTQGGAEETQYF	NA	TRBJ2-5	TRBV20-1	NA
TGTGCCAGCAGTTTAGTCGGGGAGTATCCCTACGAGCAGTACTTC	CASSLVGEYPYEQYF	NA	TRBJ2-7	TRBV27	NA
TGTGCCAGCCAGCGGGGGGGGCCGCAAAATACGCAGTATTTT	CASQRGGPQNTQYF	TRBD2	TRBJ2-3	TRBV6-5	NA
TGTGCTACGGCGGCAGAAGTCTACGAGCAGTACTTC	CATAAEVYEQYF	NA	TRBJ2-7	TRBV6-1	many
TGCGCCAGCAGCCAGATCTCGGTGAACACTGTAGCTTTCTTT	CASSQISVNTVAFF	NA	TRBJ1-1	TRBV4-1	NA
TGCGCCGGCAGCTTGATGGTTGCGGAGGCCAACGTCCTGACTTTC	CAGSLMVAEANVLTF	NA	TRBJ2-6	TRBV5-1	NA
TGTGCCAGCAGACAGGGGAGGAACACTGAAGCTTTCTTT	CASRQGRNTEAFF	TRBD1	TRBJ1-1	TRBV6-1	NA